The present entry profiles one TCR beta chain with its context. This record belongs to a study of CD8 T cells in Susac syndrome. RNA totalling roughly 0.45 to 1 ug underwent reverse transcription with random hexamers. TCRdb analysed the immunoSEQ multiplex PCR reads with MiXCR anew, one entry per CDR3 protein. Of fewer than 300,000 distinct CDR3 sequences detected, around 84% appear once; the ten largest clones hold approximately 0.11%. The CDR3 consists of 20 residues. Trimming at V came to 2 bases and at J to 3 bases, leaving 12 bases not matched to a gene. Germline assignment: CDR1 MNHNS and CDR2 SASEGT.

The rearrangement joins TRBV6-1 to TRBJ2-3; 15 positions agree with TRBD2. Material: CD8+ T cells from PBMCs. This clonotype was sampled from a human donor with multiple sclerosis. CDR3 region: CASSELGLAGGEGETDTQYF. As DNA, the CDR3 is TGTGCCAGCAGTGAATTGGGACTAGCGGGAGGAGAGGGGGAAACAGATACGCAGTATTTT.